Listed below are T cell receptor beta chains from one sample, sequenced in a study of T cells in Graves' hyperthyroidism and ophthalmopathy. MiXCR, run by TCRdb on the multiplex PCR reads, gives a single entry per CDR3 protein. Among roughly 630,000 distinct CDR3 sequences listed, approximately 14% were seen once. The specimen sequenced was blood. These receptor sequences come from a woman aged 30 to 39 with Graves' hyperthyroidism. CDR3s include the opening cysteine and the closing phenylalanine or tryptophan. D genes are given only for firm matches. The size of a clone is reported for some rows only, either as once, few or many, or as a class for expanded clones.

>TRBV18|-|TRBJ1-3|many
CASSPTPGGEDNTIYF
TGTGCCAGCTCACCAACCCCGGGAGGGGAGGACAACACCATATATTTT
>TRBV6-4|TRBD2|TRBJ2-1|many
CASSGPGLAGESEQFF
TGTGCCAGCAGCGGACCGGGACTAGCGGGAGAGAGTGAGCAGTTCTTC
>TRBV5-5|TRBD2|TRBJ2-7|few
CASSQGQGREAYYNEQYF
TGTGCCAGCAGCCAAGGGCAGGGGCGGGAGGCCTACTACAATGAGCAGTACTTC
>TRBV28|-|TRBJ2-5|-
CASRIQGQETQYF
TGTGCCAGCAGGATCCAGGGTCAAGAGACCCAGTACTTC
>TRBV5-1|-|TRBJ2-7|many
CASSLGPPGEQYF
TGCGCCAGCAGCTTGGGACCTCCGGGCGAGCAGTACTTC
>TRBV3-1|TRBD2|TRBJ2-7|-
CASSVGLAASYEQYF
TGTGCCAGCAGCGTAGGGCTAGCGGCATCCTACGAGCAGTACTTC
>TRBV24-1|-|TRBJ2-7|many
CATSDPLGCYEQYF
TGTGCCACCAGTGACCCCCTAGGGTGCTACGAGCAGTACTTC
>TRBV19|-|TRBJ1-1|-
CASQPNGQLLKAFF
TGTGCCAGCCAACCAAATGGACAGCTATTGAAAGCTTTCTTT
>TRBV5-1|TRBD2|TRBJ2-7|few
CASSLDSSGSVEQYF
TGCGCCAGCAGCTTGGATTCCAGCGGGAGTGTGGAGCAGTACTTC
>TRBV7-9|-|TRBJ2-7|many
CASSIPDAPGDEQYF
TGTGCCAGCAGCATCCCAGACGCTCCGGGGGACGAGCAGTACTTC
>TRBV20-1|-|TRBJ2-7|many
CSARAPWSGSYEQYF
TGCAGTGCTAGAGCCCCGTGGAGCGGTTCCTACGAGCAGTACTTC
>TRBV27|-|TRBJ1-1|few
CASQPQGGRTEAFF
TGTGCCAGCCAGCCCCAGGGCGGGAGGACTGAAGCTTTCTTT
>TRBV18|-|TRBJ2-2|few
CASSPFRESNGELFF
TGTGCCAGCTCACCATTCCGGGAGTCCAACGGGGAGCTGTTTTTT
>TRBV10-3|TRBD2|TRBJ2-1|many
CAISESASGRSEQFF
TGTGCCATCAGTGAGTCGGCTAGCGGGAGATCCGAGCAGTTCTTC
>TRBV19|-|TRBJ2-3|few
CASTTSIRRSDTQYF
TGTGCCAGTACCACATCGATTCGCCGATCTGATACGCAGTATTTT
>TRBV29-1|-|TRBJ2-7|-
CSVGTSGGGYYEQYF
TGCAGCGTTGGGACTTCAGGGGGGGGGTACTACGAGCAGTACTTC
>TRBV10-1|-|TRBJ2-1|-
CASSDTPRYNEQFF
TGCGCCAGCAGTGATACTCCCCGCTACAATGAGCAGTTCTTC
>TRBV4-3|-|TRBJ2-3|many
CASSQEAESTDTQYF
TGCGCCAGCAGCCAAGAGGCAGAGAGCACAGATACGCAGTATTTT
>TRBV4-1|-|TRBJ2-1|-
CASSQDISRKSYEQFF
TGCGCCAGCAGCCAAGATATCTCCCGGAAGTCCTACGAGCAGTTCTTC
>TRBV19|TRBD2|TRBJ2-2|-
CASKREGLAGELFF
TGTGCCAGTAAGCGGGAGGGCCTTGCCGGGGAGCTGTTTTTT
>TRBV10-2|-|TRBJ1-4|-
CASAGIREKLFF
TGCGCCAGCGCAGGGATTAGAGAAAAACTGTTTTTT
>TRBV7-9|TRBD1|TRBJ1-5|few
CASSYSTGRNQPQHF
TGTGCCAGCAGCTACTCGACAGGGAGGAATCAGCCCCAGCATTTT
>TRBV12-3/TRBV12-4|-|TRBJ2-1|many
CASSVAGTEQFF
TGTGCCAGCAGTGTAGCAGGGACTGAGCAGTTCTTC
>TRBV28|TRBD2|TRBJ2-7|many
CASSSWTSGYEQYF
TGTGCCAGCAGTTCCTGGACTAGCGGCTACGAGCAGTACTTC
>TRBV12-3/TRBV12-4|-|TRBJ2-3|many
CASSAFTDTQYF
TGTGCCAGCAGTGCATTCACAGATACGCAGTATTTT
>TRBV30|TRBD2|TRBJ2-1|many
CAWSVPLAGKTGEQFF
TGTGCCTGGAGTGTACCCCTAGCGGGAAAGACCGGTGAGCAGTTCTTC
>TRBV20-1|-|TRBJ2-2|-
CSASIRTGELFF
TGCAGTGCTAGCATAAGGACCGGGGAGCTGTTTTTT
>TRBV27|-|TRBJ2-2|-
CASGGTGTGELFF
TGTGCCAGCGGAGGGACGGGCACCGGGGAGCTGTTTTTT
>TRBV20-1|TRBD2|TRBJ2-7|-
CSAAPSGLDYEQYF
TGCAGTGCTGCCCCATCGGGACTAGACTACGAGCAGTACTTC
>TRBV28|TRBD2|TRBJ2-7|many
CASSLRIGGNSYEQYF
TGTGCCAGCAGTTTAAGGATCGGGGGGAACTCCTACGAGCAGTACTTC
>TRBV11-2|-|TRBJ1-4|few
CASSRNNAPVREKLFF
TGTGCCAGCAGCCGCAACAACGCCCCCGTCAGGGAAAAACTGTTTTTT
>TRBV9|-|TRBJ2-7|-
CASSVDARVSYEQYF
TGTGCCAGCAGCGTGGACGCCCGTGTTTCCTACGAGCAGTACTTC
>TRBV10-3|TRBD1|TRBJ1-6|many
CAISESGGGRYNSPLHF
TGTGCCATCAGTGAGTCGGGAGGGGGCCGTTATAATTCACCCCTCCACTTT
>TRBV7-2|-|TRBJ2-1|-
CASSYGLLEQFF
TGTGCCAGCAGCTACGGACTACTTGAGCAGTTCTTC
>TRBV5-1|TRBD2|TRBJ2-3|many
CASSFGLAGAFTDTQYF
TGCGCCAGCAGCTTTGGTCTAGCGGGAGCGTTCACAGATACGCAGTATTTT
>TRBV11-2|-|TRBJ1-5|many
CASSSGMGYNQPQHF
TGTGCCAGCAGCTCCGGTATGGGGTACAATCAGCCCCAGCATTTT
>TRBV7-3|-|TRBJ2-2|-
CASSLRGPEGPRNTGELFF
TGTGCCAGCAGCTTAAGAGGGCCGGAAGGGCCGCGTAACACCGGGGAGCTGTTTTTT
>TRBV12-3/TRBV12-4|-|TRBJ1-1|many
CASSLGEGLEAFF
TGTGCCAGCAGTTTAGGCGAGGGACTCGAAGCTTTCTTT
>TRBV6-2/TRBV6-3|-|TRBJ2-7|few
CASGYSIWAGRYEQYF
TGTGCCAGCGGTTACTCTATTTGGGCGGGAAGGTACGAGCAGTACTTC
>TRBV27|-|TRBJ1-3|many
CASRRNSLSGNTIYF
TGTGCCAGCAGGCGTAACAGCCTCTCTGGAAACACCATATATTTT
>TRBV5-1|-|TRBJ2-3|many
CASSIGQFADTQYF
TGCGCCAGCAGCATTGGACAGTTTGCAGATACGCAGTATTTT
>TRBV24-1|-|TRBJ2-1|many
CATSDRTGNNEQFF
TGTGCCACCAGTGATCGCACCGGGAACAATGAGCAGTTCTTC
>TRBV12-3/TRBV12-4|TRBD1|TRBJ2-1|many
CASSYGTGVQGSYNEQFF
TGTGCCAGCAGTTACGGGACAGGGGTACAGGGGTCCTACAATGAGCAGTTCTTC
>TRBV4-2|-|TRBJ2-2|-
CASSSQTTGGSGELFF
TGTGCCAGCAGCTCTCAAACAACGGGGGGCAGCGGGGAGCTGTTTTTT
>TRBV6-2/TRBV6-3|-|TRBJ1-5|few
CASSYVEGQPQHF
TGTGCCAGCAGTTATGTAGAAGGGCAGCCCCAGCATTTT
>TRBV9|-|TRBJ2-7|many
CASSTSQGGLSYEQYF
TGTGCCAGCAGCACCTCCCAGGGGGGACTCTCCTACGAGCAGTACTTC
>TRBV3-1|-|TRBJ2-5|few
CASSHPQVTGLETQYF
TGTGCCAGCAGCCACCCGCAAGTTACAGGGCTTGAGACCCAGTACTTC
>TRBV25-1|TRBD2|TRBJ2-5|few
CASSEYGLAGSQETQYF
TGTGCCAGCAGTGAATACGGACTAGCGGGTTCTCAAGAGACCCAGTACTTC
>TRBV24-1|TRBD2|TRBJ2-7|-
CATSDLAGGEQYF
TGTGCCACCAGTGATTTGGCGGGGGGCGAGCAGTACTTC
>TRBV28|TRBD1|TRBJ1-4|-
CASSPGTGGFGYEKLFF
TGTGCCAGCAGTCCCGGGACAGGGGGATTCGGGTATGAAAAACTGTTTTTT
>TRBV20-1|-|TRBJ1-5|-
CSARGAGNQPQHF
TGCAGTGCCCGGGGGGCAGGCAATCAGCCCCAGCATTTT
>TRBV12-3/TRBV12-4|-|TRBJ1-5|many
CASSLAMTGGNQPQHF
TGTGCCAGCAGTTTAGCAATGACAGGCGGCAATCAGCCCCAGCATTTT
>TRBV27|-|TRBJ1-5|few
CASRKGLVSGPSSSQPQHF
TGTGCCAGCAGAAAGGGGCTAGTGTCCGGGCCCAGTAGCAGTCAGCCCCAGCATTTT
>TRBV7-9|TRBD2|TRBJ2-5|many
CASSRRTGTVTSGSHQETQYF
TGTGCCAGCAGCCGCAGAACGGGAACAGTTACTAGCGGGAGTCACCAAGAGACCCAGTACTTC
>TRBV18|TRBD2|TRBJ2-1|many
CASSPPTGGTYNEQFF
TGTGCCAGCTCACCACCAACGGGAGGCACCTACAATGAGCAGTTCTTC
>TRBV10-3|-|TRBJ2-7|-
CAIGEGTPYEQYF
TGTGCCATCGGTGAAGGGACACCCTACGAGCAGTACTTC
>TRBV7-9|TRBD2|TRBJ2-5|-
CASSDLGTSGLYF
TGTGCCAGCAGCGACCTCGGGACTAGCGGATTGTACTTC
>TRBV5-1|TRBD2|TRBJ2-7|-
CASTRDLAGDEQYF
TGCGCCAGCACACGGGATCTAGCGGGAGACGAGCAGTACTTC
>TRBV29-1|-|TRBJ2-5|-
CSVQGREEWETQYF
TGCAGCGTGCAGGGCAGGGAGGAGTGGGAGACCCAGTACTTC